Below are 5 T cell receptor beta chains sequenced from a single sample in a study of human T cells and chemical hapten exposure. Using its own MiXCR run on the RACE reads, TCRdb lists one record per CDR3 protein. The sample lists approximately 370,000 distinct CDR3 sequences; 4.5% to 5.5% were seen once. The time point denotes: pre-sensitization, week 0. The treatment denotes: therapeutic diphenylcyclopropenone sensitization with weekly scalp DPC. The sequences come from whole blood, collected in connection with sensitization to the hapten diphenylcyclopropenone (DPC). These receptors came from a woman aged 18-29 years with alopecia areata. Some clones in this sample may be carry-over from other donors' samples.

The chain combines TRBV7-9 with TRBJ1-6, with D hard to call. Trimming cost V 7 bases and J 7 bases, with 11 bases left between them. The germline V gene has CDR1 SEHNR and CDR2 FQNEAQ (reference sequence). The CDR3 is 13 amino acids. The CDR3 bases are TGTGCCAGCAAATATGAGGAGAATTCACCCCTCCACTTT. This sequence encodes CASKYEENSPLHF.

This chain uses TRBV6-1 with TRBJ2-3; 9 bases line up with TRBD1. CDR3 length equals 15 residues. Germline V lookup: CDR1 MNHNS, CDR2 SASEGT. The junction had 6 bases not matched to a gene; V was cut back by 6 bases and J by 2 bases. The CDR3 spells CASRKQGADTDTQYF. CDR3 bases: TGTGCCAGCAGAAAACAGGGGGCGGACACAGATACGCAGTATTTT.

The rearrangement uses TRBV7-9 and TRBJ2-1; perhaps TRBD1 as D (5 bases). This CDR3 is built from 17 residues. V shed 5 bases and J shed 4 bases, with 21 bases lying between them. Germline CDR1 SEHNR, CDR2 FQNEAQ (reference sequence). DNA of the CDR3: TGTGCCAGCAGCCCCACTATTACGACCTCAGGGTACAATGAGCAGTTCTTC. This codes for CASSPTITTSGYNEQFF.

The chain recombines TRBV4-3 with TRBJ1-3; TRBD1 is a possible D gene (5 bases). This CDR3 has 17 amino acids. Germline V gives CDR1 LGHNA, CDR2 YSLEER. The V and J ends lost 0 bases and 2 bases respectively, with 14 bases between them. Here the CDR3 reads CASSQDTRQGAGNTIYF. The CDR3 DNA sequence: TGCGCCAGCAGCCAAGATACGAGGCAGGGTGCTGGAAACACCATATATTTT.

In this sample, this clonotype turned up a few times. The chain carries TRBV20-1 and TRBJ1-6; D call uncertain. This CDR3 spans 15 amino acids. Germline V lookup: CDR1 DFQATT, CDR2 SNEGSKA (reference sequence). V lost 6 bases and J lost 0, with 12 bases in between. The CDR3 coding sequence is TGCAGTGCCCTTGGCGGGGACTCCTATAATTCACCCCTCCACTTT. Translating gives CSALGGDSYNSPLHF.